Listed here are 23 T cell receptor beta chains from one sample, sequenced in a study of OX40 agonist ivuxolimab in advanced cancers. Here immunoSEQ multiplex PCR was the method, and the copy in TCRdb shows in-frame clones only, minus some. The sample yields some 84,000 clones, roughly nine tenths seen once. This material consisted of CD4+ or CD8+ T cells sorted from blood, taken in a trial of the OX40 agonist ivuxolimab. The receptors stem from an adult with an advanced solid tumor such as melanoma, head and neck, liver or kidney cancer.

V usage is TRBV5-1 and J usage is TRBJ2-7; 10 nucleotides match TRBD2. The CDR3 loop spans 15 amino acids. Germline V gives CDR1 SGHRS, CDR2 YFSETQ. V shed 4 bases, J shed 2 bases, and the junction held 6 bases outside the gene matches. As DNA, the CDR3 is TGCGCCAGCAGCGATACTAGCGGGAACACCTACGAGCAGTACTTC. This translates into CASSDTSGNTYEQYF. Full variable domain (missing parts from reference TRBV5-1 and TRBJ2-7): KAGVTQTPRYLIKTRGQQVTLSCSPISGHRSVSWYQQTPGQGLQFLFEYFSETQRNKGNFPGRFSGRQFSNSRSEMNVSTLELGDSALYLCASSDTSGNTYEQYFGPGTRLTVT.

V usage is TRBV12-5 and J usage is TRBJ2-1; possibly TRBD1 for D (7 bases). The CDR3 sequence is 17 residues long. V dropped 2 bases and J dropped 1 base, with 15 bases sitting between them. Germline values: CDR1 LGHNT, CDR2 FRNRAP. The CDR3 is CASGLFGGGASYNEQFF. In DNA form, the CDR3 reads TGTGCTAGTGGTTTGTTCGGAGGGGGCGCTTCCTACAATGAGCAGTTCTTC.

V and J are TRBV2 and TRBJ2-7, with 9 bases identical to TRBD1. From germline, CDR1 is SNHLY and CDR2 FYNNEI. V shed 5 bases and J 6 bases; nucleotides not matched to a gene: 5. The CDR3 extends over 13 amino acids. The CDR3 nucleotides are TGTGCCAGCAGTTACAGGGGGCGAGGCGAGCAGTACGTC. Encoded protein: CASSYRGRGEQYV.

The V call is TRBV19, the J call TRBJ1-1; D is unclear. Per the germline V gene, CDR1 is LNHDA and CDR2 is SQIVND (reference sequence). There are 13 residues in the CDR3. Between the trimmed V and J ends, which lost 3 bases and 1 base, there was a span of 6 bases. CDR3 residues: CASSIWGNTEAFF. In nucleotides, the CDR3 is TGTGCCAGTAGTATTTGGGGGAACACTGAAGCTTTCTTT.

This rearrangement joins TRBV4-2 to TRBJ2-1; TRBD2 might be the D (7 bases). The germline V and J ends were trimmed by 0 bases and 6 bases, with 15 bases remaining between them. CDR1 and CDR2 from the germline V gene are LGHNA and YNFKEQ. The CDR3 spans 16 residues. The CDR3 reads CASSQDRGGPFNEQFF. For the CDR3, the DNA is TGTGCCAGCAGCCAAGATAGGGGGGGTCCATTCAATGAGCAGTTCTTC.

The chain employs TRBV9 and TRBJ2-5; D could derive from TRBD1 or TRBD2 (6 bases each). Germline lookup yields CDR1 SGDLS and CDR2 YYNGEE. Trimming left V 6 bases short and J 2 bases short, with 20 bases between. The CDR3 spans 16 residues. In nucleotides, the CDR3 is TGTGCCAGCACCCGGGACCCGGGGGCGCATCAAGAGACCCAGTACTTC. Residues: CASTRDPGAHQETQYF.

The chain carries TRBV2 and TRBJ2-3; TRBD1 is a possible D gene (6 bases). CDR3 length equals 14 residues. V dropped 7 bases and J dropped 0 bases, with 11 bases sitting between them. CDR1 and CDR2 from the germline V gene are SNHLY and FYNNEI. The chain's CDR3 is CASIRGLSTDTQYF. The CDR3, as DNA: TGTGCCAGCATTAGGGGGTTGAGCACAGATACGCAGTATTTT.

This sequence joins TRBV7-9 and TRBJ2-5; no clear D. This CDR3 has 17 residues. Trimming shortened V by 5 bases and J by 4 bases, and 23 bases separated the two germline ends. Looked up from germline, CDR1 is SEHNR and CDR2 is FQNEAQ (reference sequence). CDR3 sequence (DNA): TGTGCCAGCAGCCCGTACCCGGGCCGACGGTTGGGAGAGACCCAGTACTTC. This codes for CASSPYPGRRLGETQYF.

The chain couples TRBV5-1 to TRBJ2-2; D may be TRBD1 or TRBD2 (6 bases each). V lost 4 bases and J lost 5, with 15 bases in between. Germline V gene sequence: CDR1 SGHRS, CDR2 YFSETQ. This CDR3 spans 15 amino acids. CDR3 DNA sequence: TGCGCCAGCAGCCGCGAGGGGGGCAGGACCGGGGAGCTGTTTTTT. Its protein is CASSREGGRTGELFF.

The chain is built from TRBV28 and TRBJ1-2, with D unclear. Germline-derived CDR1 and CDR2 are MDHEN and SYDVKM. Trimming stripped 3 bases from V and 8 bases from J, with 10 bases between. The CDR3 consists of 12 residues. CDR3 nucleotides: TGTGCCAGCAGTTTCAGTACCGACGGCTACACCTTC. Translation gives CASSFSTDGYTF.

The genes are TRBV2 and TRBJ2-7; the match to TRBD1 covers 9 bases. The CDR3 is 13 amino acids. Germline V gene sequence: CDR1 SNHLY, CDR2 FYNNEI. J was trimmed by 6 bases and V by 7 bases; bases with no gene match: 7. CDR3 DNA sequence: TGTGCCAGCACCCAGGGACAGGGAGGCGAGCAGTACGTC. This gives the protein CASTQGQGGEQYV.

This chain connects TRBV29-1 to TRBJ1-2; D is unresolved. CDR3 length: 13 residues. Trimming took 5 bases from V and 10 from J, leaving 20 bases between them. Germline V gene lookup returns CDR1 SQVTM and CDR2 ANQGSEA. The CDR3, as DNA: TGCAGCGTTTCGAGGGCAGGCTCCGAAATCTACACCTTC. Amino acid sequence: CSVSRAGSEIYTF.

This sequence joins TRBV5-1 and TRBJ1-6; 9 positions match TRBD1. The CDR3 is made up of 14 amino acids. Germline V gene lookup returns CDR1 SGHRS and CDR2 YFSETQ. Trimming at V came to 4 bases and at J to 7 bases, leaving 3 bases not matched to a gene. The CDR3 region has the DNA TGCGCCAGCAGCGTGGGGACAGGGAATTCACCCCTCCACTTT. Amino acid sequence: CASSVGTGNSPLHF.

CDR3 in DNA: TGTGCCAGCAGCTTAGCGGGCCGGAGGGGGGAGACCCAGTACTTC. Protein product: CASSLAGRRGETQYF. V and J are TRBV7-2 and TRBJ2-5; D tentatively reads TRBD1 or TRBD2 (6 bases each). The germline V gene encodes CDR1 SGHTA and CDR2 FQGNSA. This CDR3 has 15 residues. With 0 bases removed from V and 5 bases from J, the gap between germline ends came to 13 bases.

The chain recombines TRBV29-1 with TRBJ1-1; D gene uncertain. Germline V gene lookup returns CDR1 SQVTM and CDR2 ANQGSEA. With 6 bases removed from V and 11 bases from J, the gap between germline ends came to 19 bases. The CDR3 has 12 amino acids. In DNA form, the CDR3 reads TGCAGCGTAAGACGGGGAGTGGACGGGGCTTTCTTT. Translation gives CSVRRGVDGAFF.

V and J are TRBV9 and TRBJ1-4, with 7 bases aligning to TRBD1. Trimming took 2 bases from V and 2 from J; bases not matched to a gene: 9. The CDR3 has 17 amino acids. Germline values: CDR1 SGDLS, CDR2 YYNGEE. In nucleotides, the CDR3 is TGTGCCAGCAGCGTCAGTAACAGGGGATTCACTAATGAAAAACTGTTTTTT. This encodes CASSVSNRGFTNEKLFF.

This chain uses TRBV27 with TRBJ1-4, with D perhaps matching TRBD1 (5 bases). This CDR3 is 15 amino acids long. The V and J ends lost 4 bases and 3 bases respectively, with 12 bases between them. CDR1 is MNHEY and CDR2 is SMNVEV in the germline V gene (reference sequence). CDR3 residues: CASSSLTVPNEKLFF. DNA of the CDR3: TGTGCCAGCAGTTCCTTGACAGTCCCTAATGAAAAACTGTTTTTT.

The rearrangement uses TRBV6-5 and TRBJ1-3; no reliable D call. The CDR3 spans 15 residues. Germline assignment: CDR1 MNHEY and CDR2 SVGAGI. V lost 0 bases, J lost 0 bases, and 6 bases lay in between. The CDR3 sequence is CASSYSPSSGNTIYF. The CDR3 nucleotides read TGTGCCAGCAGTTACTCCCCGAGCTCTGGAAACACCATATATTTT.

This chain links TRBV9 with TRBJ2-2; the D gene is possibly TRBD2 (5 bases). Deletions cut 4 bases from V and 6 bases from J, with 22 bases between. The CDR3 is 17 residues long. Germline loops: CDR1 SGDLS, CDR2 YYNGEE. The CDR3 DNA reads as TGTGCCAGCAGCCCACGGGCAAGGAGGATTGAGGCCGGGGAGCTGTTTTTT. Amino acids: CASSPRARRIEAGELFF.

This clone was detected once. The V call is TRBV20-1, the J call TRBJ2-4, with TRBD2 as a possible D gene (5 bases). This CDR3 has 11 amino acids. Germline V gene lookup returns CDR1 DFQATT and CDR2 SNEGSKA (reference sequence). V lost 4 bases, J lost 15 bases, and 16 bases lay in between. For the CDR3, the DNA is TGCAGTGCTATTCGGGGTCGGGAATCGTACTTC. Translation gives CSAIRGRESYF.

The chain combines TRBV6-1 with TRBJ1-2, with D perhaps matching TRBD1 (5 bases). Germline V CDR1 and CDR2: MNHNS, SASEGT. CDR3 size: 13 residues. V dropped 7 bases and J dropped 3 bases, with 12 bases sitting between them. Here the CDR3 reads CASIEGAYYGYTF. The DNA for the CDR3 is TGTGCCAGCATCGAAGGGGCTTACTATGGCTACACCTTC.

The chain links TRBV11-1 to TRBJ2-3, with 7 bases identical to TRBD1. In germline, CDR1 is SGHAT, CDR2 FQDESV (reference sequence). This CDR3 has 14 residues. The V segment lost 5 bases and the J segment 7 bases; nucleotides outside the gene matches: 9. DNA for the CDR3: TGTGCCAGCAGCATGACAGGGCTTCTTCATACGCAGTATTTT. This encodes CASSMTGLLHTQYF. Drawing the rest from reference TRBV11-1 and TRBJ2-3, the complete variable domain is EAEVAQSPRYKITEKSQAVAFWCDPISGHATLYWYRQILGQGPELLVQFQDESVVDDSQLPKDRFSAERLKGVDSTLKIQPAELGDSAMYLCASSMTGLLHTQYFGPGTRLTVL.

The CDR3 protein is CASRPSDSHYEQYV. The CDR3 region has the DNA TGTGCCAGCAGGCCTTCGGACAGCCATTACGAGCAGTACGTC. The chain carries TRBV28 and TRBJ2-7; D perhaps matches TRBD1 (6 bases). From germline, CDR1 is MDHEN and CDR2 SYDVKM. V dropped 6 bases and J dropped 4 bases, with 16 bases sitting between them. The CDR3 runs to 14 residues.